This T cell receptor beta chain originates from a study of T cells in Graves' hyperthyroidism and ophthalmopathy. From RNA transcripts, TCR beta CDR3 regions were amplified. With the HTBI primer set, the TCR CDR3 went through a first round of RT-PCR. Via MiXCR, TCRdb re-called the multiplex PCR reads, giving one row per CDR3 protein. The sample includes about 520,000 distinct CDR3 sequences, about 24% of them seen just once. This CDR3 has 14 residues. CDR1 and CDR2 (germline): DFQATT, SNEGSKA (reference sequence). Trimming removed 0 bases from V and 7 bases from J, with 13 bases in between. This clonotype was recorded many times.

Sequenced input: blood. The chain is built from TRBV20-1 and TRBJ1-3, with TRBD1 as a possible D gene (6 bases). The source is a woman between 25 and 40 years old with Graves' ophthalmopathy. The CDR3 protein is CSARDDQGRNTIYF. Here the CDR3 DNA reads TGCAGTGCTAGAGATGATCAGGGGAGGAACACCATATATTTT.